This TCR beta chain was sequenced for a study of Graves' ophthalmopathy and Graves' hyperthyroidism. Study observations and caveats: Ophthalmopathy progression cases were predicted by the model with approximately 66% sensitivity and 72.22% specificity.

This CDR3 is built from 13 residues. Germline lookup yields CDR1 LNHNV and CDR2 YYDKDF (reference sequence). V shed 3 bases and J 10 bases; nucleotides not matched to a gene: 2. Uncontrolled infections, other autoimmune diseases, pregnancy or lactation barred patients from enrollment. As diagnostic evidence, clinical symptoms, serum thyroxine, TRAb, thyroid ultrasound and orbital computed tomography were relied upon. RNA transcripts provided the template for amplifying TCR beta CDR3 regions. Amplification began with first-round RT-PCR using HTBI primers, then second-round multiplex PCR was performed. TCRdb ran MiXCR on the multiplex PCR reads and lists one entry per CDR3 protein. The table records roughly 700,000 distinct CDR3 sequences, 40% of them present only once. At least ten counts were recorded for this clonotype. Its specificity is unknown.

The sequenced material came from peripheral blood. The sequence derives from an adult man with Graves' ophthalmopathy. This chain links TRBV15 with TRBJ1-6; TRBD1 matches at 8 bases. The CDR3 loop reads CATSRDRESPLHF. The DNA for the CDR3 is TGTGCCACCAGCAGGGACAGGGAGTCACCCCTCCACTTT.